This TCR beta chain was observed in a study of response to subunit inactivated influenza vaccine. Regarding the study as a whole: Every seasonal influenza vaccination brings in few new T cells, the authors suggested.

MiXCR, run by TCRdb on the RT-PCR reads, gives a single entry per CDR3 protein. This sample has about 520,000 distinct CDR3 sequences, with 25% found just once. As regards this clonotype: Its antigen is not identified.

Germline loops: CDR1 MGHRA, CDR2 YSYEKL. The V and J ends lost 2 bases and 7 bases respectively, with 11 bases between them. CDR3 length: 13 residues. The rearrangement uses TRBV4-1 and TRBJ1-2; no clear D gene. Material: CD4+ T cells sorted from PBMCs, obtained roughly 5 days after vaccination. This TCR was recovered from a man aged 50 or older who received an inactivated influenza vaccine. The CDR3 DNA follows: TGCGCCAGCAGCCAAATCGGTAGTGGTGGCTACACCTTC. Protein product: CASSQIGSGGYTF.